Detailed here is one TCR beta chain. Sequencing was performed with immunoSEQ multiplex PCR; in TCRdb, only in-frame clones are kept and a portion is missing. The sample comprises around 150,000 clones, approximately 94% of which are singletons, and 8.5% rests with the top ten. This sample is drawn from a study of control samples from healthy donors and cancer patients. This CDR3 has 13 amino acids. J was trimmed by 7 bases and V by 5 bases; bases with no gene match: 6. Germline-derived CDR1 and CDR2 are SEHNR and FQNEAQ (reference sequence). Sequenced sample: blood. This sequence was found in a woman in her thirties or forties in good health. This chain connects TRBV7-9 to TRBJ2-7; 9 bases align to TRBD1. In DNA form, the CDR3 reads TGTGCCAGCAGCCGGGACAGGGTGAGGGAGCAGTACTTC. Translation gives CASSRDRVREQYF.